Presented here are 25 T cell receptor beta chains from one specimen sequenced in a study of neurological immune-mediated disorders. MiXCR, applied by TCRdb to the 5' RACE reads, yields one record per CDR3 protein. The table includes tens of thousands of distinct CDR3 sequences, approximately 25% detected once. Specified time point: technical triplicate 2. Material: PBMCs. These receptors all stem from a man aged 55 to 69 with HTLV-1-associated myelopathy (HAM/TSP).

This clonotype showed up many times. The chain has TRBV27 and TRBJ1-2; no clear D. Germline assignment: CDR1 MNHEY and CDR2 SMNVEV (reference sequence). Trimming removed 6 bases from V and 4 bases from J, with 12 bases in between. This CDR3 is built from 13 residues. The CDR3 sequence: CASRGQVGYGYTF. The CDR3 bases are TGTGCCAGCAGGGGTCAGGTGGGCTATGGCTACACCTTC.

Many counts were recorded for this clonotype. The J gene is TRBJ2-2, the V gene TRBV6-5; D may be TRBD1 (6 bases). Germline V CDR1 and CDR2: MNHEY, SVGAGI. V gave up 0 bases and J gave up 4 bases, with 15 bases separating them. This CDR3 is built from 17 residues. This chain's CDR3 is CASSYSGGRVGTGELFF. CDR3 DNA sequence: TGTGCCAGCAGTTACTCTGGGGGCAGGGTGGGCACCGGGGAGCTGTTTTTT.

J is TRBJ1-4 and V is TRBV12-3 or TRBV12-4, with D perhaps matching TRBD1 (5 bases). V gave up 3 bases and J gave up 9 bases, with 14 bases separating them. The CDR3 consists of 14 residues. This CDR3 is CASSLAGMGKKLFF. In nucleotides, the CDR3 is TGTGCCAGCAGTTTGGCAGGGATGGGTAAAAAACTGTTTTTT.

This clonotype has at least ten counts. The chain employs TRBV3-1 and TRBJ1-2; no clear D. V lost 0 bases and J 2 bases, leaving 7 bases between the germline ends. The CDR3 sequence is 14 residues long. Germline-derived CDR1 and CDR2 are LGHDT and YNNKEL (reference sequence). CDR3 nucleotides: TGTGCCAGCAGCCAAGACAGCGAGAACTATGGCTACACCTTC. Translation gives CASSQDSENYGYTF.

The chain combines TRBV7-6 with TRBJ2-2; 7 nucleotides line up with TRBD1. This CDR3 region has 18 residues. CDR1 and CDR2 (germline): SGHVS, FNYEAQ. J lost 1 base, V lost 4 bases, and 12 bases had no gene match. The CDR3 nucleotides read TGTGCCAGCAGCTCCCAAATTCCGGGACAGTTGAACACCGGGGAGCTGTTTTTT. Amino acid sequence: CASSSQIPGQLNTGELFF.

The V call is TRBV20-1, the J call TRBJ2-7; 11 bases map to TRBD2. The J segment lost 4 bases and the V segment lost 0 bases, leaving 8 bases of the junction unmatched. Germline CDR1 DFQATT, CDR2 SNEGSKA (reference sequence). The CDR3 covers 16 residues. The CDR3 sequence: CSARELLAGGTYEQYF. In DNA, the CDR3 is TGCAGTGCTAGAGAACTTCTAGCGGGAGGTACTTACGAGCAGTACTTC.

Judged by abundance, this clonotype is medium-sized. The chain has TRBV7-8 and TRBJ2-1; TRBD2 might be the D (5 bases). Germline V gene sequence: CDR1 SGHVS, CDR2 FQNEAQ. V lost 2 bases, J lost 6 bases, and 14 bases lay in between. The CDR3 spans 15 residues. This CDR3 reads CASSLHVGEGNEQFF. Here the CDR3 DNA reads TGTGCCAGCAGCTTACATGTGGGAGAGGGCAATGAGCAGTTCTTC.

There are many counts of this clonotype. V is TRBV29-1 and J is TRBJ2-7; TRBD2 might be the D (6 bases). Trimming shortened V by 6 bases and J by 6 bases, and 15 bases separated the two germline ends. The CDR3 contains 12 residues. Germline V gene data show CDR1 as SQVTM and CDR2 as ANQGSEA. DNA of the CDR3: TGCAGCGTGGGTTGGGGGGTGGGCGAGCAGTACTTC. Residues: CSVGWGVGEQYF.

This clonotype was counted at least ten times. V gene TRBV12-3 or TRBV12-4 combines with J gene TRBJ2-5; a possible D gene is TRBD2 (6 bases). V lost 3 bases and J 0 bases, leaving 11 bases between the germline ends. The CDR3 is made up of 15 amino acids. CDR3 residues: CASSFGGGYQETQYF. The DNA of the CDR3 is TGTGCCAGCAGTTTTGGTGGGGGGTACCAAGAGACCCAGTACTTC.

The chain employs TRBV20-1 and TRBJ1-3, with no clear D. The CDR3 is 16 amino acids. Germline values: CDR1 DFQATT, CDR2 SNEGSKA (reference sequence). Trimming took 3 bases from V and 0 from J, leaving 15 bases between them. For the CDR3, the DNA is TGCAGTGCTAGTTGGGCAGGATACGACTCTGGAAACACCATATATTTT. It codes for CSASWAGYDSGNTIYF.

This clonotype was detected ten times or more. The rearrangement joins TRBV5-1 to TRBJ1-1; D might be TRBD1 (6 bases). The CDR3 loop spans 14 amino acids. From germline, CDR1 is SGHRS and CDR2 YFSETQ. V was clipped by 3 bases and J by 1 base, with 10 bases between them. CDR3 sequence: CASSSRTANTEAFF. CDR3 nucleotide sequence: TGCGCCAGCAGCTCTCGGACAGCGAACACTGAAGCTTTCTTT.

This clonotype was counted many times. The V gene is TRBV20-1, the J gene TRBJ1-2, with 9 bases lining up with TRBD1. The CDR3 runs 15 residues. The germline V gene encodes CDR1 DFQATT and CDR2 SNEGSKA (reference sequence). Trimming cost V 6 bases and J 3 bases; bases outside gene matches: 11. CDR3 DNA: TGCAGTGCCACCCCGGGACAGGGAATCGACTATGGCTACACCTTC. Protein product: CSATPGQGIDYGYTF.

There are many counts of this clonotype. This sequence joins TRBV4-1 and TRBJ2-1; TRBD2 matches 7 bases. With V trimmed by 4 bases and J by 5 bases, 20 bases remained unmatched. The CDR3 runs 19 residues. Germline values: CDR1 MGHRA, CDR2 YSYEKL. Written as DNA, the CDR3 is TGCGCCAGCAGCCCCTTTATCGCCGGGAGGCCTCTCGGTCACAATGAGCAGTTCTTC. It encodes CASSPFIAGRPLGHNEQFF.

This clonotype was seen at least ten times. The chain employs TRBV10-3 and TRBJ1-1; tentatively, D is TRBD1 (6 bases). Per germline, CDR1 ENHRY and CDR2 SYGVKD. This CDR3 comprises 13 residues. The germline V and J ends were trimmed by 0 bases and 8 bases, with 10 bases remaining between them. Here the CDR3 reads CAISESRGGEAFF. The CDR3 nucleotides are TGTGCCATCAGTGAGTCGAGGGGGGGAGAAGCTTTCTTT.

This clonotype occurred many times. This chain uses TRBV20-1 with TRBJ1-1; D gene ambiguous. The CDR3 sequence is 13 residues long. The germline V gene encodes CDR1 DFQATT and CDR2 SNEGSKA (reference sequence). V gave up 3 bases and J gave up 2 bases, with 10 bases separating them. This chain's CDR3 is CSASNFVNTEAFF. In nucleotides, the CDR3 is TGCAGTGCTAGTAATTTCGTCAACACTGAAGCTTTCTTT.

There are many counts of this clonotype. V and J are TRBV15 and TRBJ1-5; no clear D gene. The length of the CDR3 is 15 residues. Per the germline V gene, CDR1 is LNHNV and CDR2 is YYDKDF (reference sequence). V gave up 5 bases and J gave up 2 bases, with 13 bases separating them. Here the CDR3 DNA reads TGTGCCACCAGCCCCCCAGAGGGTCGCAATCAGCCCCAGCATTTT. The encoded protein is CATSPPEGRNQPQHF.

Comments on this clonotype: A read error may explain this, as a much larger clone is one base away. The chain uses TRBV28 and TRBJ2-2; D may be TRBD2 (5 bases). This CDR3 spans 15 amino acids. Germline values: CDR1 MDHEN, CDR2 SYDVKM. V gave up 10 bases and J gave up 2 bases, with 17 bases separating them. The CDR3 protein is CANRLPLANTGELFF. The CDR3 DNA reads TGTGCCAACAGACTGCCCCTAGCAAACACCGGGGAGCTGTTTTTT.

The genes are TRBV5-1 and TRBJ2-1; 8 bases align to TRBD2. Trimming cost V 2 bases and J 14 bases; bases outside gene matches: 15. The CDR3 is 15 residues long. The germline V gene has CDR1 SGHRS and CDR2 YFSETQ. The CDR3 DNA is TGCGCCAGCAGCTTTGTCAGCGGGAGCGACAATAAGGAGTTCTTC. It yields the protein CASSFVSGSDNKEFF.

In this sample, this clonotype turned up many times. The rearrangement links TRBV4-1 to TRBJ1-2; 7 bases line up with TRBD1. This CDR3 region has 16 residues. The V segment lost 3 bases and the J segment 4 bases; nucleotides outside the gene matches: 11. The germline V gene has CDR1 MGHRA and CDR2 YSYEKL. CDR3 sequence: CASSHPDRAVPYGYTF. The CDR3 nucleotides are TGCGCCAGCAGCCATCCCGACAGGGCGGTTCCCTATGGCTACACCTTC.

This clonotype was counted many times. The CDR3 reads CSAQSRGTTAKNIQYF. The CDR3 nucleotides read TGCAGTGCCCAATCAAGGGGGACGACGGCCAAAAACATTCAGTACTTC. V is TRBV20-1 and J is TRBJ2-4; weak D call: TRBD1 (6 bases). The CDR3 extends over 16 amino acids. Germline lookup yields CDR1 DFQATT and CDR2 SNEGSKA (reference sequence). The ends were cut back, 6 bases at V and 1 base at J, with 19 bases in the middle.

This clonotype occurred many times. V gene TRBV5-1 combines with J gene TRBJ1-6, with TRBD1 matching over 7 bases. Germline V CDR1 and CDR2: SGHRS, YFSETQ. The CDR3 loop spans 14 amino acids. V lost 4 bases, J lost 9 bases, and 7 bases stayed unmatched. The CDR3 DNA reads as TGCGCCAGCAGCCCCGGACAGGATGGTTCACCCCTCCACTTT. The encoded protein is CASSPGQDGSPLHF.

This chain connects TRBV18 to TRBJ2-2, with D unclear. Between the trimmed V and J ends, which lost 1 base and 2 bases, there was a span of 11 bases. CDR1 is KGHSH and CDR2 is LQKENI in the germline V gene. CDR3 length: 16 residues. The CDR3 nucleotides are TGTGCCAGCTCACCACTAACGTCAGCCAACACCGGGGAGCTGTTTTTT. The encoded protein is CASSPLTSANTGELFF.

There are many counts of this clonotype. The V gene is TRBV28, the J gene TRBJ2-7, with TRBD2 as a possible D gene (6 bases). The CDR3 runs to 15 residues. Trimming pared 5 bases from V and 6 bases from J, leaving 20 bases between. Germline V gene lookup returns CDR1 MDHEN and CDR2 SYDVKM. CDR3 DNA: TGTGCCAGCAGTGGTTGGGGTACTAGCAATCTCGAGCAGTACTTC. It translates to CASSGWGTSNLEQYF.

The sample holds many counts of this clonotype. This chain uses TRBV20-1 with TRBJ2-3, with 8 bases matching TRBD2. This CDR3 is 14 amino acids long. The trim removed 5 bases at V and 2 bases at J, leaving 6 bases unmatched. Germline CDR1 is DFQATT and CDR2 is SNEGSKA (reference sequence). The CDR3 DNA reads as TGCAGTGCTTTGGTAGCGGGACCCACAGATACGCAGTATTTT. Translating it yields CSALVAGPTDTQYF.

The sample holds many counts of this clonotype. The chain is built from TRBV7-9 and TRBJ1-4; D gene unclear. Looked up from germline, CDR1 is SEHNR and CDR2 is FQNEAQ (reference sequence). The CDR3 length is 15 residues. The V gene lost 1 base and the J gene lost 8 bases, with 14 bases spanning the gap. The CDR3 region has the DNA TGTGCCAGCAGCTTAGTAGGACCACCGGGGGAAAAACTGTTTTTT. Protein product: CASSLVGPPGEKLFF.